This T cell receptor beta chain was recovered during a study of control samples from healthy donors and cancer patients. Using immunoSEQ multiplex PCR, the repertoire was profiled, and TCRdb retains in-frame clones only, with some absent. The sample records 100,000 to 150,000 clones, 92% being singletons. The CDR3 is 13 amino acids. V dropped 6 bases and J dropped 1 base, with 9 bases sitting between them. Germline CDR1 is SGHAT and CDR2 is FQNNGV. The V and J genes are TRBV11-2 and TRBJ1-1; no reliable D call. Sequenced input: blood. The receptor was derived from a man aged 18 to 30 in good health. The CDR3 region is CASRSFTNTEAFF. The CDR3 nucleotides are TGTGCCAGCAGATCGTTTACGAACACTGAAGCTTTCTTT.